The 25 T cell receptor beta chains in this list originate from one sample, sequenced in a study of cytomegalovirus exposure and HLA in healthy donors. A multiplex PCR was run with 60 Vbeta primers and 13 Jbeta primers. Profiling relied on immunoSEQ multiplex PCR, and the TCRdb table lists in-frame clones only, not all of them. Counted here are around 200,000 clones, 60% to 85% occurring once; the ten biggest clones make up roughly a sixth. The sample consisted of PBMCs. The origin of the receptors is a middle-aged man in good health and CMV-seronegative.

CDR3: CASSPGGQGLYGYTF. The CDR3 region has the DNA TGTGCCAGCAGCCCCGGGGGACAGGGCCTCTATGGCTACACCTTC. The chain is built from TRBV14 and TRBJ1-2; 9 nucleotides line up with TRBD1. Germline CDR1 and CDR2: SGHDN and FVKESK. Losses at the gene ends were 4 bases for V and 4 bases for J; bases not matched to a gene: 7. There are 15 residues in the CDR3.

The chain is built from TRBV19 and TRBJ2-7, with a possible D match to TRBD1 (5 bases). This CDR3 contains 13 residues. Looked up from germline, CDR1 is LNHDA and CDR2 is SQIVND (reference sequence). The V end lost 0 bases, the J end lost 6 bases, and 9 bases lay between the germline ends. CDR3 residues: CASSIDWGLEQYF. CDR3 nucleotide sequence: TGTGCCAGTAGTATAGATTGGGGCCTCGAGCAGTACTTC.

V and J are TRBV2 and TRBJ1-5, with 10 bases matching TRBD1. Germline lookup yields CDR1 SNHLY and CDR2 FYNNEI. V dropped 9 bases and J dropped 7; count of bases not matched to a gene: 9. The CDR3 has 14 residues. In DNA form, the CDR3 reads TGTGCCAGTACCGGGACAGGGGTACGACAGCCCCAGCATTTT. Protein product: CASTGTGVRQPQHF.

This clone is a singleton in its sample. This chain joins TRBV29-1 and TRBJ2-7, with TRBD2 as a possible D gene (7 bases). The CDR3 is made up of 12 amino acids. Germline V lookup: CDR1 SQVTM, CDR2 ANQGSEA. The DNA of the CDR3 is TGCAGTGGGGTAGGGGGGGGCTACGAGCAGTACTTC. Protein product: CSGVGGGYEQYF.

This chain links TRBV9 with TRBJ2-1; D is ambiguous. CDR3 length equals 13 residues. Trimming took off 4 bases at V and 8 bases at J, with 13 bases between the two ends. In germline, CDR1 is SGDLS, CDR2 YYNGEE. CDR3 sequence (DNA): TGTGCCAGCAGCCTAGGCGTGCTCGATGAGCAGTTCTTC. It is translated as CASSLGVLDEQFF.

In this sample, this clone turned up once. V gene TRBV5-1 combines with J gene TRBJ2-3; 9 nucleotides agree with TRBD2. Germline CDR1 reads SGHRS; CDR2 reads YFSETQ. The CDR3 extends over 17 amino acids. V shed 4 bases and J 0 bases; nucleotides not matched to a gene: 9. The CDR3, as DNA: TGCGCCAGCAGCGCCAATCCGACTAGCGGTAGCACAGATACGCAGTATTTT. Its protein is CASSANPTSGSTDTQYF.

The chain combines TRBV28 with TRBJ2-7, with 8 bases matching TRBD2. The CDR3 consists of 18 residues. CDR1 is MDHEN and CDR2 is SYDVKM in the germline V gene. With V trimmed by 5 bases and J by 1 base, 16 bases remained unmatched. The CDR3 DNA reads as TGTGCCAGCAGTCCACTTCTACACAGCGGGAGTAGTTCCTACGAGCAGTACTTC. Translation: CASSPLLHSGSSSYEQYF. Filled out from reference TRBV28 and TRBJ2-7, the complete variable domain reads DVKVTQSSRYLVKRTGEKVFLECVQDMDHENMFWYRQDPGLGLRLIYFSYDVKMKEKGDIPEGYSVSREKKERFSLILESASTNQTSMYLCASSPLLHSGSSSYEQYFGPGTRLTVT.

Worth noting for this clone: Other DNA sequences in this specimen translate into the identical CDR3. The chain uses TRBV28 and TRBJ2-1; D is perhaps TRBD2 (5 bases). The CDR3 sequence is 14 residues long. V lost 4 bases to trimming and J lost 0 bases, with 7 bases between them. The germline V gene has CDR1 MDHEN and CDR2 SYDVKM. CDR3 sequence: CASSSGSSYNEQFF. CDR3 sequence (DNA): TGTGCCAGCAGTTCGGGGAGCTCCTACAATGAGCAGTTCTTC. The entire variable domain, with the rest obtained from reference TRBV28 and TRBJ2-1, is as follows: DVKVTQSSRYLVKRTGEKVFLECVQDMDHENMFWYRQDPGLGLRLIYFSYDVKMKEKGDIPEGYSVSREKKERFSLILESASTNQTSMYLCASSSGSSYNEQFFGPGTRLTVL.

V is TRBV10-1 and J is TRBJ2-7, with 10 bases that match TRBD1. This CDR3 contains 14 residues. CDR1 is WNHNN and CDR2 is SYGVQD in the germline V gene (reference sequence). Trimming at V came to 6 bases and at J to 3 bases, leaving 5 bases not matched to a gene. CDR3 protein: CASSRDRGGYEQYF. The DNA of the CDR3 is TGCGCCAGCAGCCGGGACAGGGGCGGCTACGAGCAGTACTTC.

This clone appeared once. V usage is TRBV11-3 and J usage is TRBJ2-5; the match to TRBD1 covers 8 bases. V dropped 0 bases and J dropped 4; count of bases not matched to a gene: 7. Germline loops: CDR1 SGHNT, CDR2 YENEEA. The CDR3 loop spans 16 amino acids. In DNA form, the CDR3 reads TGTGCCAGCAGCTTAGATCGGGACAGGCCTGGAGAGACCCAGTACTTC. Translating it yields CASSLDRDRPGETQYF.

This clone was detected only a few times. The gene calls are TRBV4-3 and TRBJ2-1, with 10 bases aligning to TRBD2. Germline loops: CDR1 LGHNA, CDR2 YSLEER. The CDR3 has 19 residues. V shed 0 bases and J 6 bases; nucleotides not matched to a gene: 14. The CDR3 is CASSQDFSGGPSPGNEQFF. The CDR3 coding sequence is TGCGCCAGCAGCCAAGATTTTAGCGGGGGGCCCTCTCCGGGCAATGAGCAGTTCTTC.

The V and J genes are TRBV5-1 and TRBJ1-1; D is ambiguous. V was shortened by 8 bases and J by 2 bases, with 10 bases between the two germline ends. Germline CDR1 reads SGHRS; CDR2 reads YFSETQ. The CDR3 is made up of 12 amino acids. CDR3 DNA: TGCGCCAGTCGCGGTCACAACACTGAAGCTTTCTTT. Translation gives CASRGHNTEAFF. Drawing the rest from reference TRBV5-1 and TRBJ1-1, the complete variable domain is KAGVTQTPRYLIKTRGQQVTLSCSPISGHRSVSWYQQTPGQGLQFLFEYFSETQRNKGNFPGRFSGRQFSNSRSEMNVSTLELGDSALYLCASRGHNTEAFFGQGTRLTVV.

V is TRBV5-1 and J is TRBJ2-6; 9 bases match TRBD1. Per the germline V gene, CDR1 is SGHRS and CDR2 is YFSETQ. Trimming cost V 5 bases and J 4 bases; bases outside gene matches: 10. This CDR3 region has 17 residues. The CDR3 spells CASRVGTGTTGANVLTF. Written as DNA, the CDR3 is TGCGCCAGCAGGGTCGGGACAGGGACTACGGGGGCCAACGTCCTGACTTTC. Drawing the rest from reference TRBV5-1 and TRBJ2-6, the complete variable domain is KAGVTQTPRYLIKTRGQQVTLSCSPISGHRSVSWYQQTPGQGLQFLFEYFSETQRNKGNFPGRFSGRQFSNSRSEMNVSTLELGDSALYLCASRVGTGTTGANVLTFGAGSRLTVL.

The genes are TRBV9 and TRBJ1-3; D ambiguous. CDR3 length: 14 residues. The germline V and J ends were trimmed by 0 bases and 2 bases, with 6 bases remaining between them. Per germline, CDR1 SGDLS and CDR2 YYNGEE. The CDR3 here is CASSVGQAGNTIYF. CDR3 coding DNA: TGTGCCAGCAGCGTAGGACAAGCTGGAAACACCATATATTTT.

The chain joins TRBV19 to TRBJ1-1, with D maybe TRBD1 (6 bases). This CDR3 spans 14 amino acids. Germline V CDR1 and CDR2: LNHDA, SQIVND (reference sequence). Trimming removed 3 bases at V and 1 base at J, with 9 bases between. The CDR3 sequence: CASSIVTGNTEAFF. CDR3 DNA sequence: TGTGCCAGTAGTATCGTGACAGGGAACACTGAAGCTTTCTTT.

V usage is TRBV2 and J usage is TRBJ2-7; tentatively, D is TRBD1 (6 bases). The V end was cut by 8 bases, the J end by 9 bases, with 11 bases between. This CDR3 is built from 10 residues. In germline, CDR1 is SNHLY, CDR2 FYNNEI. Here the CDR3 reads CASESDRQYF. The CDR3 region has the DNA TGTGCCAGCGAGTCGGACAGGCAGTACTTC.

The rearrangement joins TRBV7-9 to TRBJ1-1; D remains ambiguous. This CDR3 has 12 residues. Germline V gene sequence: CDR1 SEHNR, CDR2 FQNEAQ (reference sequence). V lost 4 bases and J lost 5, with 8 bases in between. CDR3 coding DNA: TGTGCCAGCAGCTATGGGCTTACTGAAGCTTTCTTT. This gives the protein CASSYGLTEAFF. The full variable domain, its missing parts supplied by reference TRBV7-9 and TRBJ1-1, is DTGVSQNPRHKITKRGQNVTFRCDPISEHNRLYWYRQTLGQGPEFLTYFQNEAQLEKSRLLSDRFSAERPKGSFSTLEIQRTEQGDSAMYLCASSYGLTEAFFGQGTRLTVV.

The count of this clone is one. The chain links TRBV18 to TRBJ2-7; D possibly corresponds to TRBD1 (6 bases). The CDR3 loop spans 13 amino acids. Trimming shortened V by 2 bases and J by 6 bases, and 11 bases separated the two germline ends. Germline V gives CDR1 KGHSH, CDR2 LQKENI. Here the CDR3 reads CASSPGGKAEQYF. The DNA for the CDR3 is TGTGCCAGCTCACCAGGGGGCAAGGCCGAGCAGTACTTC.

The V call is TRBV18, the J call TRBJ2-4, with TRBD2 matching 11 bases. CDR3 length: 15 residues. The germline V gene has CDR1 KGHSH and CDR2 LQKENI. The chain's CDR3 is CASSRTSGQKNIQYF. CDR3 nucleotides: TGTGCTTCCAGCCGGACTAGCGGGCAGAAAAACATTCAGTACTTC.

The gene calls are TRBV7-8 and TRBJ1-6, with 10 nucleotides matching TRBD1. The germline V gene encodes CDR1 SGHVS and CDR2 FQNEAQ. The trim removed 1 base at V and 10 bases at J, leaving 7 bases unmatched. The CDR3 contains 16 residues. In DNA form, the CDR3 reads TGTGCCAGCAGCTTAGAGCCGACAGGGGGCGGCTCACCCCTCCACTTT. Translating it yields CASSLEPTGGGSPLHF.

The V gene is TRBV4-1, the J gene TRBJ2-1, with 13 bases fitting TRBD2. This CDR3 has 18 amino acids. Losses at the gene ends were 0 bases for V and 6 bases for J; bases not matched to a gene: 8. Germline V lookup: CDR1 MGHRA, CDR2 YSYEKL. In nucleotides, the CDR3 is TGCGCCAGCAGCCAAGAAAGGACTAGCGGGAGTATTGGCAATGAGCAGTTCTTC. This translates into CASSQERTSGSIGNEQFF.

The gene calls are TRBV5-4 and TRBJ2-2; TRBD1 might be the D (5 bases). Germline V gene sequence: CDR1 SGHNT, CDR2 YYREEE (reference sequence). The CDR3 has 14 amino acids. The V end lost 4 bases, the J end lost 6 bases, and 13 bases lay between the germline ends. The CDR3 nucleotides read TGTGCCAGCAGCCCCCCCGCAGGGTCCGGGGAGCTGTTTTTT. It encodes CASSPPAGSGELFF.

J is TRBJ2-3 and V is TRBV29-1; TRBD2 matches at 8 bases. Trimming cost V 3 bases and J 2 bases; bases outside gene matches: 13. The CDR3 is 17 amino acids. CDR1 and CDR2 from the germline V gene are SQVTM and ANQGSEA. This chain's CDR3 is CSVEWVAGTEYTDTQYF. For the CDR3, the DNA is TGCAGCGTTGAGTGGGTAGCGGGGACTGAATACACAGATACGCAGTATTTT.

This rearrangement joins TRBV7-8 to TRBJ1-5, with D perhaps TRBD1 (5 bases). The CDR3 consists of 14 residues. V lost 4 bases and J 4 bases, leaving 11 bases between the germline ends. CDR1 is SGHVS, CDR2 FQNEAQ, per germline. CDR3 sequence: CASSSGRDNQPQHF. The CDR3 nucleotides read TGTGCCAGCAGCTCCGGCAGGGATAATCAGCCCCAGCATTTT.

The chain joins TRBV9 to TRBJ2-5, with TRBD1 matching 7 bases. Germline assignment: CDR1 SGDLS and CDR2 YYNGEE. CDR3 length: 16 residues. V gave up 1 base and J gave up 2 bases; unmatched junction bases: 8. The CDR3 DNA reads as TGTGCCAGCAGCGTAAAGGCAGGGGGAAATCAAGAGACCCAGTACTTC. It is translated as CASSVKAGGNQETQYF.